Below, 12 T cell receptor beta chains from the same sample are listed, as sequenced in a study of response to subunit inactivated influenza vaccine (dated by TCRdb to the late 2010s). Libraries were constructed by RT-PCR. TCRdb lists the instrument as Illumina HiSeq 2500. TCRdb reworked the public reads: Q25 trimming with fastp, MiXCR clone assembly, productive beta chains retained. When rows share a CDR3 protein, they turn into one entry using the most common DNA and genes. Counted in this sample were 500,000 to 650,000 distinct CDR3 sequences; approximately 7.1% of them appeared once. The top ten hold over 10% of the sample. Here the sequenced sample was PBMCs from blood, taken around 25 months after vaccination. The receptors here all came from a man aged 50-75 years who received an inactivated influenza vaccine. Donor details come from another sample of the same person, matched by shared clones.

This clonotype was seen ten or more times. The gene calls are TRBV5-6 and TRBJ2-3, with D possibly matching TRBD1 (5 bases). Trimming removed 0 bases from V and 14 bases from J, with 10 bases in between. This CDR3 has 11 residues. Germline V CDR1 and CDR2: SGHDT, YYEEEE. The CDR3 DNA sequence: TGTGCCAGCAGCTTGGAGGGGCTCCGGTATTTT. Its protein is CASSLEGLRYF.

The table lists this clonotype with a few counts. CDR3: CASSRGLGLLQGAALNEQFF. CDR3 bases: TGTGCCAGCAGCCGAGGGCTAGGACTCCTCCAGGGAGCGGCACTTAATGAGCAGTTCTTC. This rearrangement joins TRBV11-2 to TRBJ2-1; D possibly matches TRBD1 or TRBD2 (5 bases each). V lost 5 bases to trimming and J lost 7 bases, with 33 bases between them. The CDR3 length is 20 residues. CDR1 is SGHAT, CDR2 FQNNGV, per germline.

This clonotype was observed at least ten times. The chain joins TRBV5-1 to TRBJ2-3; maybe TRBD2 (6 bases). Germline lookup yields CDR1 SGHRS and CDR2 YFSETQ. CDR3 size: 16 residues. Between the trimmed V and J ends, which lost 4 bases and 1 base, there was a span of 16 bases. The CDR3 coding sequence is TGCGCCAGCAGCCAAGGGACTTCTTCCCGCACAGATACGCAGTATTTT. Its translation is CASSQGTSSRTDTQYF.

The sample holds a few counts of this clonotype. The chain is built from TRBV4-3 and TRBJ1-2; D is unresolved. The V end was cut by 1 base, the J end by 1 base, with 7 bases between. This CDR3 is built from 14 residues. Germline CDR1 reads LGHNA; CDR2 reads YSLEER. CDR3 protein: CASSQVNSNYGYTF. DNA of the CDR3: TGCGCCAGCAGCCAAGTAAACAGTAACTATGGCTACACCTTC.

This clonotype has at least ten counts. This chain uses TRBV5-1 with TRBJ1-1; 10 positions agree with TRBD1. V was pared by 4 bases and J by 2 bases, with 5 bases of the junction left unmatched. The CDR3 extends over 15 amino acids. CDR1 SGHRS and CDR2 YFSETQ come from the germline V gene. CDR3 bases: TGCGCCAGCAGCCAGAGGACAGGGGGAAACACTGAAGCTTTCTTT. It specifies CASSQRTGGNTEAFF.

This clonotype was seen a few times. The chain combines TRBV5-1 with TRBJ1-4; 7 bases are a match to TRBD1. The germline V gene encodes CDR1 SGHRS and CDR2 YFSETQ. This CDR3 contains 16 residues. Unmatched junction bases numbered 6, after V lost 4 bases and J lost 0 bases. The CDR3 bases are TGCGCCAGCAGCCTAACCACAGGGGCAACTAATGAAAAACTGTTTTTT. This gives the protein CASSLTTGATNEKLFF.

The chain carries TRBV6-1 and TRBJ2-5, with D possibly being TRBD1 (6 bases). The germline V gene encodes CDR1 MNHNS and CDR2 SASEGT. The CDR3 is made up of 15 amino acids. The V and J ends lost 2 bases and 5 bases respectively, with 15 bases between them. DNA for the CDR3: TGTGCCAGCAGTGAATCGTACACTAGGGGGGAGACCCAGTACTTC. This encodes CASSESYTRGETQYF.

This clonotype showed up just a few times. For the CDR3, the DNA is TGTGCCAGCAGCCAAGTCGCCGGGACAGTCAATCAGCCCCAGCATTTT. This codes for CASSQVAGTVNQPQHF. V usage is TRBV4-2 and J usage is TRBJ1-5; 7 bases map to TRBD1. Germline V gene data show CDR1 as LGHNA and CDR2 as YNFKEQ. After removal of 1 base from V and 3 bases from J, the junction contained 6 bases not matched to a gene. CDR3 length: 16 residues.

The table lists this clonotype with many counts. The chain uses TRBV12-3 or TRBV12-4 and TRBJ2-1, with TRBD1 as a possible D gene (6 bases). The CDR3 has 16 amino acids. Trimming took 5 bases from V and 4 from J, leaving 18 bases between them. The CDR3 sequence: CASSPTTTGLYNEQFF. In nucleotides, the CDR3 is TGTGCCAGCAGTCCTACTACGACAGGTTTATACAATGAGCAGTTCTTC.

The CDR3 here is CSASRQGGYEQYF. CDR3 nucleotides: TGCAGTGCTTCGAGACAGGGGGGATACGAGCAGTACTTC. The rearrangement joins TRBV20-1 to TRBJ2-7; 9 bases line up with TRBD1. CDR3 length: 13 amino acids. CDR1 DFQATT and CDR2 SNEGSKA come from the germline V gene (reference sequence). The J segment lost 4 bases and the V segment lost 5 bases, leaving 6 bases of the junction unmatched.

This clonotype was counted only a few times. The chain combines TRBV15 with TRBJ2-5, with 7 positions matching TRBD1. The length of the CDR3 is 14 residues. Trimming took 5 bases from V and 1 from J; bases not matched to a gene: 4. The V gene's germline CDR1 is LNHNV and CDR2 YYDKDF (reference sequence). The chain's CDR3 is CATSAGGSQETQYF. The CDR3 nucleotides read TGTGCCACCAGCGCAGGGGGTTCCCAAGAGACCCAGTACTTC.

This clonotype was seen a few times. DNA of the CDR3: TGCAGTGCTACAGGGGGACTAGCGGGTGGGGCGGGTGAGCAGTTCTTC. Its translation is CSATGGLAGGAGEQFF. The V gene is TRBV20-1, the J gene TRBJ2-1; 12 positions match TRBD2. Germline CDR1 is DFQATT and CDR2 is SNEGSKA (reference sequence). This CDR3 spans 16 amino acids. The V segment lost 4 bases and the J segment 9 bases; nucleotides outside the gene matches: 13.